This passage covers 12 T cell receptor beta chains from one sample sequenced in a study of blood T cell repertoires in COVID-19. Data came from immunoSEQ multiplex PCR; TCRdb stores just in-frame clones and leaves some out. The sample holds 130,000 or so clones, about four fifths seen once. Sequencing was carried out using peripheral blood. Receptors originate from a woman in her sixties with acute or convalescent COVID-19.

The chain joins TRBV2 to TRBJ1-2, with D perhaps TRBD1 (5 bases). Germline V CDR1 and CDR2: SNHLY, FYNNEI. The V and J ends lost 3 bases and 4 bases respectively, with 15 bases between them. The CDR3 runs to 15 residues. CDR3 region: CASSEDRTSGYGYTF. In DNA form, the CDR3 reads TGTGCCAGCAGTGAGGATAGGACATCGGGCTATGGCTACACCTTC.

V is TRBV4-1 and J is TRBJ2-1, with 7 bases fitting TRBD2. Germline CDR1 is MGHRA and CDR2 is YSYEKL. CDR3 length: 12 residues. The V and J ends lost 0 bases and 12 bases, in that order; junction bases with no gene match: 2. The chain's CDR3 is CASSQDRGGQFF. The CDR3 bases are TGCGCCAGCAGCCAAGATCGCGGGGGGCAGTTCTTC.

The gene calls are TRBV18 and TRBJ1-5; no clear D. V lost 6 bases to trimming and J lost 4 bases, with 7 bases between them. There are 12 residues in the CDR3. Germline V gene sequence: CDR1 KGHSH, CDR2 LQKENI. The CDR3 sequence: CASSTGNQPQHF. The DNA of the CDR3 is TGTGCCAGCTCCACCGGGAATCAGCCCCAGCATTTT.

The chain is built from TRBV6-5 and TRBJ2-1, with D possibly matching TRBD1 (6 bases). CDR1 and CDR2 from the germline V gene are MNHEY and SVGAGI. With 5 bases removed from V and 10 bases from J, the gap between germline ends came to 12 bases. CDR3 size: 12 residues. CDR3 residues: CASSHGTGEQFF. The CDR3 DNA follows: TGTGCCAGCAGTCACGGTACAGGGGAGCAGTTCTTC.

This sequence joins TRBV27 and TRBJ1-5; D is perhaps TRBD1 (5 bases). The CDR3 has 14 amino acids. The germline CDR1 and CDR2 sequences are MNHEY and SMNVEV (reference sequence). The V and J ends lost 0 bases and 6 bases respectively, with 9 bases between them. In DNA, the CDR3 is TGTGCCAGCAGTTTATCTTCAGGGCGTCAGCCCCAGCATTTT. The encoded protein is CASSLSSGRQPQHF.

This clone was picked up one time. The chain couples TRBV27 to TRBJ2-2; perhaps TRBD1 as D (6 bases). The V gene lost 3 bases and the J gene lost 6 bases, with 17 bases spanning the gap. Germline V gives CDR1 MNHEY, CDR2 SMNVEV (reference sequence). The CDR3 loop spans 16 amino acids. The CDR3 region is CASSFNRAGSAGELFF. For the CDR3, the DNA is TGTGCCAGCAGTTTTAACAGGGCGGGTTCCGCCGGGGAGCTGTTTTTT.

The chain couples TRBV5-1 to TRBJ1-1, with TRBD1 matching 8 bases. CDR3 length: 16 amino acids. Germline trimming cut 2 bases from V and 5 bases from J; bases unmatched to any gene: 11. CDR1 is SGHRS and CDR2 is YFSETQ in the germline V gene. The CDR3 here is CASSFVAGGARTEAFF. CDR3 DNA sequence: TGCGCCAGCAGCTTTGTGGCAGGGGGCGCGAGGACTGAAGCTTTCTTT.

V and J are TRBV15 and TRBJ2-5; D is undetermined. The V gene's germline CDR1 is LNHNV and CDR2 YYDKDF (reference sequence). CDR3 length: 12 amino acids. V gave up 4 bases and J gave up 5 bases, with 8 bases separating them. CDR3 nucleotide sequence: TGTGCCACCAGCAAGCATCCTGAGACCCAGTACTTC. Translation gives CATSKHPETQYF.

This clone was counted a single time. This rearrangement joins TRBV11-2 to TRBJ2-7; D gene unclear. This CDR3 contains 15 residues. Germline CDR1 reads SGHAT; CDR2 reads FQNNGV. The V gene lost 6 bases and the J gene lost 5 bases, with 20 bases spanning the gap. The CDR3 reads CASSPQNAAVDEQYF. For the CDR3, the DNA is TGTGCCAGCAGTCCGCAGAACGCGGCTGTCGACGAGCAGTACTTC.

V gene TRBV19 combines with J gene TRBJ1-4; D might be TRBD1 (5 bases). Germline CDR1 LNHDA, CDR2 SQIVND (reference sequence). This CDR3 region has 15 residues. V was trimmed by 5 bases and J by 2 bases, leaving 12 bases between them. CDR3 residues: CASSWRGLTNEKLFF. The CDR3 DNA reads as TGTGCCAGTAGTTGGAGGGGATTGACTAATGAAAAACTGTTTTTT.

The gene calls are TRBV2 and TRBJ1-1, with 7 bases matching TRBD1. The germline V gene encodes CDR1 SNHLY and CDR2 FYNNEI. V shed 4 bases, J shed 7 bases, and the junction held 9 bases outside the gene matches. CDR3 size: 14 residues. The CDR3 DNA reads TGTGCCAGCAGTGTCCGGGGACAGTCAGGTGAAGCTTTCTTT. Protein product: CASSVRGQSGEAFF.

The CDR3 spells CASSLSVNTEAFF. DNA of the CDR3: TGTGCCAGCAGTTTGTCGGTGAACACTGAAGCTTTCTTT. This chain connects TRBV6-5 to TRBJ1-1, with D hard to call. This CDR3 has 13 amino acids. The V end lost 4 bases, the J end lost 0 bases, and 6 bases lay between the germline ends. CDR1 MNHEY and CDR2 SVGAGI come from the germline V gene.